The 23 T cell receptor beta chains below all came from one sample that was sequenced in a study of T cells in Graves' hyperthyroidism and ophthalmopathy. RNA transcripts were the template for amplifying TCR beta CDR3 regions. During a first-round RT-PCR of the TCR CDR3, the HTBI primer set was used. TCRdb re-called the multiplex PCR reads with MiXCR, one entry per CDR3 protein. The sample includes around 540,000 distinct CDR3 sequences, 40% to 55% of them seen just once. Sequences were obtained from peripheral blood or thyroid tissue (not recorded which). The receptors originated from a woman aged 18 to 35 with Graves' hyperthyroidism.

J is TRBJ1-4 and V is TRBV7-9; a weak D match, TRBD1 (6 bases). The CDR3 is made up of 15 amino acids. The germline CDR1 and CDR2 sequences are SEHNR and FQNEAQ (reference sequence). The V end lost 5 bases, the J end lost 8 bases, and 18 bases lay between the germline ends. The DNA for the CDR3 is TGTGCCAGCAGCAGACCCACAGGGAAGCGGGAAAAACTGTTTTTT. Translating gives CASSRPTGKREKLFF.

The chain employs TRBV25-1 and TRBJ2-7; tentatively, D is TRBD1 or TRBD2 (5 bases each). Germline V gene lookup returns CDR1 MGHDK and CDR2 SYGVNS. CDR3 size: 15 residues. V was pared by 3 bases and J by 7 bases, with 19 bases between. The CDR3 bases are TGTGCCAGCAGTGACAGGACTTGGGGCAACAATGAGCAGTACTTC. Amino acids: CASSDRTWGNNEQYF.

There are a few counts of this clonotype. The V call is TRBV29-1, the J call TRBJ2-7, with 8 bases matching TRBD1. The DNA end lines up better with TRBJ2-1; the J call may be wrong. The CDR3 covers 12 residues. CDR1 SQVTM and CDR2 ANQGSEA come from the germline V gene. Here the CDR3 reads CSVHTGGNEQFF. Written as DNA, the CDR3 is TGCAGCGTTCACACAGGGGGCAATGAGCAGTTCTTC.

The chain joins TRBV20-1 to TRBJ1-6; D gene unclear. With 0 bases removed from V and 8 bases from J, the gap between germline ends came to 11 bases. Looked up from germline, CDR1 is DFQATT and CDR2 is SNEGSKA (reference sequence). There are 14 residues in the CDR3. The CDR3 coding sequence is TGCAGTGCTAGAGATGAGGGTGCGGATTCACCCCTCCACTTT. This encodes CSARDEGADSPLHF.

This clonotype was seen at least ten times. The rearrangement uses TRBV7-8 and TRBJ1-2; possible D gene TRBD1, 5 bases. Trimming took 7 bases from V and 7 from J, leaving 16 bases between them. Germline-derived CDR1 and CDR2 are SGHVS and FQNEAQ. This CDR3 region has 13 residues. CDR3 sequence (DNA): TGTGCCAGCACCCTTAGGGGCAGGCTTGGCTACACCTTC. Its translation is CASTLRGRLGYTF.

There are a few counts of this clonotype. The chain joins TRBV29-1 to TRBJ1-1; TRBD1 is a possible D gene (5 bases). The germline CDR1 and CDR2 sequences are SQVTM and ANQGSEA. V was shortened by 8 bases and J by 5 bases, with 15 bases between the two germline ends. This CDR3 region has 12 residues. The CDR3 region is CSLRTRWTEAFF. The CDR3 DNA follows: TGCAGCTTGCGGACACGGTGGACTGAAGCTTTCTTT.

V and J are TRBV6-1 and TRBJ1-5; perhaps TRBD1 as D (5 bases). Germline CDR1 and CDR2: MNHNS and SASEGT. The V end was cut by 6 bases, the J end by 11 bases, with 23 bases between. This CDR3 is built from 15 residues. The CDR3 protein is CASSVPTKGLEAQHF. CDR3 in DNA: TGTGCCAGCAGCGTACCCACCAAGGGGCTGGAGGCCCAGCATTTT.

This clonotype appeared many times. The chain couples TRBV7-2 to TRBJ2-5; D might be TRBD1 (6 bases). V was shortened by 8 bases and J by 2 bases, with 15 bases between the two germline ends. In germline, CDR1 is SGHTA, CDR2 FQGNSA. This CDR3 is 14 amino acids long. The CDR3 DNA sequence: TGTGCCAGCCTAGCTGGGGGCTTTCAAGAGACCCAGTACTTC. This gives the protein CASLAGGFQETQYF.

By sample fraction, this clonotype is medium-sized. V usage is TRBV25-1 and J usage is TRBJ1-5; no clear D. The germline V gene encodes CDR1 MGHDK and CDR2 SYGVNS. Trimming left V 4 bases short and J 3 bases short, with 1 base between. This CDR3 has 11 residues. The CDR3 DNA sequence: TGTGCCAGCAGTGTCAATCAGCCCCAGCATTTT. This encodes CASSVNQPQHF.

This clonotype was seen a few times. V gene TRBV25-1 combines with J gene TRBJ2-7; maybe TRBD2 (7 bases). The CDR3 runs 14 residues. Germline V lookup: CDR1 MGHDK, CDR2 SYGVNS. V lost 11 bases and J 7 bases, leaving 24 bases between the germline ends. The CDR3 region is CAWTKGGALWEQYF. In DNA form, the CDR3 reads TGTGCCTGGACAAAAGGGGGGGCTCTATGGGAGCAGTACTTC.

The chain is built from TRBV27 and TRBJ1-1; 10 bases map to TRBD1. CDR1 and CDR2 from the germline V gene are MNHEY and SMNVEV (reference sequence). After removal of 7 bases from V and 12 bases from J, the junction contained 14 bases not matched to a gene. The CDR3 totals 14 residues. CDR3 DNA sequence: TGTGCCAGCAACAACCCCGGGACAGGGGCGAGAACTTTCTTT. It encodes CASNNPGTGARTFF.

This clonotype was picked up a small number of times. V is TRBV2 and J is TRBJ2-5, with 7 bases that match TRBD1. Per germline, CDR1 SNHLY and CDR2 FYNNEI. The CDR3 extends over 15 amino acids. The J segment lost 1 base and the V segment lost 4 bases, leaving 6 bases of the junction unmatched. The CDR3 spells CASSVETGLQETQYF. As DNA, the CDR3 is TGTGCCAGCAGTGTAGAGACAGGGCTCCAAGAGACCCAGTACTTC.

This clonotype has more than one count but fewer than ten. The chain links TRBV20-1 to TRBJ2-7; TRBD2 matches at 11 bases. Germline trimming cut 5 bases from V and 3 bases from J; bases unmatched to any gene: 6. The CDR3 consists of 14 residues. Per the germline V gene, CDR1 is DFQATT and CDR2 is SNEGSKA (reference sequence). The CDR3 is CSASSGTSGYEQYF. The CDR3 DNA follows: TGCAGTGCTTCCTCTGGGACTAGCGGCTACGAGCAGTACTTC.

Details on this clonotype: Its ends do not fully match the called genes, so a read error is possible. In DNA, the CDR3 is TGTGCCACCAGTGATGGCTTTATCTTC. Its translation is CATSDGFIF. The rearrangement links TRBV24-1 to TRBJ1-2; D call uncertain. The CDR3 is 9 residues long. Germline-derived CDR1 and CDR2 are KGHDR and SFDVKD.

The chain recombines TRBV7-9 with TRBJ1-4; D unclear. This CDR3 contains 19 residues. The germline V gene has CDR1 SEHNR and CDR2 FQNEAQ (reference sequence). Trimming took 5 bases from V and 0 from J, leaving 22 bases between them. This CDR3 reads CASSPRPFPEGATNEKLFF. The CDR3 DNA is TGTGCCAGCAGCCCACGACCTTTTCCAGAAGGAGCAACTAATGAAAAACTGTTTTTT. The full variable domain, its missing parts supplied by reference TRBV7-9 and TRBJ1-4, is DTGVSQNPRHKITKRGQNVTFRCDPISEHNRLYWYRQTLGQGPEFLTYFQNEAQLEKSRLLSDRFSAERPKGSFSTLEIQRTEQGDSAMYLCASSPRPFPEGATNEKLFFGSGTQLSVL.

To note about this clonotype: At one boundary the junction diverges from the germline segment, which might be a read error. The chain is built from TRBV15 and TRBJ1-5; a weak D match, TRBD1 (6 bases). The length of the CDR3 is 16 residues. CDR1 is LNHNV, CDR2 YYDKDF, per germline (reference sequence). The CDR3 loop reads CATSGDGGARSEPQHF. The CDR3 DNA sequence: TGTGCCACCAGCGGAGACGGGGGGGCAAGGAGTGAACCCCAGCATTTT.

This clonotype was observed a single time. The chain carries TRBV24-1 and TRBJ2-5, with TRBD2 identical over 12 bases. This CDR3 contains 16 residues. Germline-derived CDR1 and CDR2 are KGHDR and SFDVKD. Germline trimming cut 5 bases from V and 0 bases from J; bases unmatched to any gene: 3. CDR3 amino acids: CATSGRLAGDQETQYF. In DNA, the CDR3 is TGTGCCACCAGTGGGCGACTAGCGGGGGACCAAGAGACCCAGTACTTC.

In this sample, this clonotype turned up a few times. The chain has TRBV6-1 and TRBJ1-1; D ambiguous. Trimming stripped 7 bases from V and 1 base from J, with 10 bases between. Germline V CDR1 and CDR2: MNHNS, SASEGT. The CDR3 sequence is 13 residues long. The CDR3 nucleotides read TGTGCCAGCACCCCCGGTCCGAACACTGAAGCTTTCTTT. As protein: CASTPGPNTEAFF.

The chain recombines TRBV12-3 or TRBV12-4 with TRBJ1-1; D ambiguous. Trimming shortened V by 3 bases and J by 10 bases, and 12 bases separated the two germline ends. The CDR3 contains 12 residues. The CDR3 sequence is CASSFSLGPAFF. CDR3 DNA: TGTGCCAGCAGTTTTAGTCTAGGGCCAGCTTTCTTT.

V gene TRBV24-1 combines with J gene TRBJ1-5; tentatively, D is TRBD1 (5 bases). The CDR3 spans 14 residues. Germline CDR1 reads KGHDR; CDR2 reads SFDVKD. Between the trimmed V and J ends, which lost 5 bases and 11 bases, there was a span of 18 bases. CDR3 region: CATSAWDGQETQHF. In DNA form, the CDR3 reads TGTGCCACCAGTGCCTGGGACGGCCAAGAGACCCAGCATTTT.

This clonotype was picked up one time. Possible read error: a much larger clone is one base away. This chain links TRBV7-8 with TRBJ1-2; possible D gene TRBD1, 5 bases. CDR1 SGHVS and CDR2 FQNEAQ come from the germline V gene. This CDR3 spans 14 amino acids. V was pared by 2 bases and J by 4 bases, with 11 bases between. The CDR3 DNA is TGTGCCAGCAGCTTACCGCAGGGAGCCTATGGCTACACCTTC. Protein product: CASSLPQGAYGYTF.

V and J are TRBV25-1 and TRBJ1-6, with 7 bases matching TRBD1. Germline V lookup: CDR1 MGHDK, CDR2 SYGVNS. The V segment lost 2 bases and the J segment 7 bases; nucleotides outside the gene matches: 8. The CDR3 is made up of 16 amino acids. This CDR3 reads CASSEGPGQLNSPLHF. The DNA for the CDR3 is TGTGCCAGCAGTGAAGGGCCGGGACAGCTGAATTCACCCCTCCACTTT.

On this clonotype itself: A much more abundant neighbour one base away suggests this may be a read error. The V call is TRBV24-1, the J call TRBJ2-7; D may be TRBD2 (6 bases). V was clipped by 4 bases and J by 9 bases, with 12 bases between them. CDR1 and CDR2 (germline): KGHDR, SFDVKD. The CDR3 is 12 residues long. CDR3 bases: TGTGCCACCAGTGAGGGGACTTCGGGGCAGTACTTC. It yields the protein CATSEGTSGQYF.